Below are 2 T cell receptor beta chains sequenced from a single sample in a study of blood T cell repertoires in COVID-19. The method was immunoSEQ multiplex PCR; TCRdb's version includes in-frame clones alone and lacks a portion of them. The sample carries 70,000 to 75,000 clones, roughly 80% recorded once. Sequencing was carried out using peripheral blood. The receptors were gathered from a woman of 80 years or more with active or convalescent COVID-19.

This clone has just one count. The chain employs TRBV5-5 and TRBJ1-1, with D hard to call. This CDR3 has 12 amino acids. CDR1 and CDR2 (germline): SGHKS, YYEKEE (reference sequence). Trimming stripped 4 bases from V and 8 bases from J, with 12 bases between. CDR3 nucleotides: TGTGCCAGCAGCCCGGCAGGCCGAGAAGCTTTCTTT. It yields the protein CASSPAGREAFF.

A single count supports this clone. J is TRBJ1-2 and V is TRBV18; TRBD1 matches at 7 bases. Germline V gene data show CDR1 as KGHSH and CDR2 as LQKENI. The CDR3 is 15 amino acids. After removal of 5 bases from V and 1 base from J, the junction contained 7 bases not matched to a gene. The CDR3 region is CASSFGQDRNYGYTF. The CDR3 DNA reads TGTGCCAGCTCATTTGGACAGGACCGTAACTATGGCTACACCTTC.